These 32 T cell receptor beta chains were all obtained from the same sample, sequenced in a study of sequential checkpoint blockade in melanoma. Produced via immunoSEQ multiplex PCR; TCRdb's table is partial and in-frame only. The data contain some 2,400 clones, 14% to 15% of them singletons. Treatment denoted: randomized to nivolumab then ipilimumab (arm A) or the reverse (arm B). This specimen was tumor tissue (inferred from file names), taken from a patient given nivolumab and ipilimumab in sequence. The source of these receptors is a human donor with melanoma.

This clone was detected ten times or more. As DNA, the CDR3 is TGTGCCAGCAGCTCCTGGGACAGGGGCAACTATGGCTACACCTTC. It codes for CASSSWDRGNYGYTF. The chain links TRBV11-3 to TRBJ1-2; TRBD1 matches at 10 bases. V gave up 4 bases and J gave up 2 bases; unmatched junction bases: 4. Per germline, CDR1 SGHNT and CDR2 YENEEA. The CDR3 loop spans 15 amino acids.

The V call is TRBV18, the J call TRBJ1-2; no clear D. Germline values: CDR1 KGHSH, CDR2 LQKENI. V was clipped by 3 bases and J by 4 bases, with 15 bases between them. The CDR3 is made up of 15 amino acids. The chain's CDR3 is CASSPRGPSVYGYTF. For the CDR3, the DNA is TGTGCCAGCTCACCCCGAGGTCCATCCGTCTATGGCTACACCTTC.

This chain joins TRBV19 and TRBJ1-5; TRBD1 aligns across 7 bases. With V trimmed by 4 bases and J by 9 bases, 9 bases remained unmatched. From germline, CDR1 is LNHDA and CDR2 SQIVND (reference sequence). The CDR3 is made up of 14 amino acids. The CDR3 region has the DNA TGTGCCAGTAGTACACAGGGGTCCCAGGGGCCCCAGCATTTT. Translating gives CASSTQGSQGPQHF.

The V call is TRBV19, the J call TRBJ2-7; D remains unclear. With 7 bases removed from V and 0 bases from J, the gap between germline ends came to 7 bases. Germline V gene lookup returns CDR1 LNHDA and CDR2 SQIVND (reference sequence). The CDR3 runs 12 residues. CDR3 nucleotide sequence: TGTGCCAGTAAGGGCAGCTCCTACGAGCAGTACTTC. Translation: CASKGSSYEQYF. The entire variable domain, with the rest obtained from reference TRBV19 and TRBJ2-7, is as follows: DGGITQSPKYLFRKEGQNVTLSCEQNLNHDAMYWYRQDPGQGLRLIYYSQIVNDFQKGDIAEGYSVSREKKESFPLTVTSAQKNPTAFYLCASKGSSYEQYFGPGTRLTVT.

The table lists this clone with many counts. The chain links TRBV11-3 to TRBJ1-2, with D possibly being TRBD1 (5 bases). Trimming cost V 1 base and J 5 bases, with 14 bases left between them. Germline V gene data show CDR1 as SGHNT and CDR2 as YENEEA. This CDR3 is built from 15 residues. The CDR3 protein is CASSLVALGEYGYTF. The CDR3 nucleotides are TGTGCCAGCAGCTTAGTCGCCTTGGGGGAATATGGCTACACCTTC.

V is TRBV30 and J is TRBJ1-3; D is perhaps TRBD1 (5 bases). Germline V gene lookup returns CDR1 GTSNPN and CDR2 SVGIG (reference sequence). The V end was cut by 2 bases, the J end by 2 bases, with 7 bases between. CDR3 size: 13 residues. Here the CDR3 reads CAWSQGPGNTIYF. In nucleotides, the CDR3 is TGTGCCTGGAGTCAGGGACCTGGAAACACCATATATTTT.

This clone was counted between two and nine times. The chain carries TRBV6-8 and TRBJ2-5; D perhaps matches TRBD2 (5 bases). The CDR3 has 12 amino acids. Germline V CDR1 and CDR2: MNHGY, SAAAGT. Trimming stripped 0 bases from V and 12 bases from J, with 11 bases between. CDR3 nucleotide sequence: TGTGCCAGCAGTTACTCGAAGGATAGCGAGTACTTC. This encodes CASSYSKDSEYF.

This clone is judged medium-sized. The CDR3 sequence is CASSPDRGISGANVLTF. As DNA, the CDR3 is TGTGCCAGCAGCCCGGACAGAGGAATCTCTGGGGCCAACGTCCTGACTTTC. This sequence joins TRBV6-8 and TRBJ2-6, with a weak D call TRBD1 (6 bases). Germline V gives CDR1 MNHGY, CDR2 SAAAGT. V lost 6 bases and J lost 0, with 15 bases in between. CDR3 length: 17 residues.

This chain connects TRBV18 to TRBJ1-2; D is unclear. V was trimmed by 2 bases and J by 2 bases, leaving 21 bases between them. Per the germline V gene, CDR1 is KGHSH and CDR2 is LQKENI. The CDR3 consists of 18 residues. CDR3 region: CASSPAGYQEPSNYGYTF. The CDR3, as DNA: TGTGCCAGCTCACCAGCCGGATATCAGGAACCCTCCAACTATGGCTACACCTTC. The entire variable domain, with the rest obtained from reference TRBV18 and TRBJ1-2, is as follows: NAGVMQNPRHLVRRRGQEARLRCSPMKGHSHVYWYRQLPEEGLKFMVYLQKENIIDESGMPKERFSAEFPKEGPSILRIQQVVRGDSAAYFCASSPAGYQEPSNYGYTFGSGTRLTVV.

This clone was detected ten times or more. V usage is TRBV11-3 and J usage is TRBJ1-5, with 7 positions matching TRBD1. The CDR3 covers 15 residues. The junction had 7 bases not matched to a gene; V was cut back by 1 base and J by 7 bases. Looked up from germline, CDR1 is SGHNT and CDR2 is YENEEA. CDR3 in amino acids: CASSLGEGAEQPQHF. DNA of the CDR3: TGTGCCAGCAGCTTAGGGGAGGGGGCGGAGCAGCCCCAGCATTTT.

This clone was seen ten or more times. CDR3 sequence (DNA): TGTGCCAGCAGCGTCAGAGCCGATCACACCTACGAGCAGTACTTC. It specifies CASSVRADHTYEQYF. The chain combines TRBV9 with TRBJ2-7; D gene uncertain. With 2 bases removed from V and 2 bases from J, the gap between germline ends came to 14 bases. The CDR3 runs to 15 residues. Germline V gene lookup returns CDR1 SGDLS and CDR2 YYNGEE.

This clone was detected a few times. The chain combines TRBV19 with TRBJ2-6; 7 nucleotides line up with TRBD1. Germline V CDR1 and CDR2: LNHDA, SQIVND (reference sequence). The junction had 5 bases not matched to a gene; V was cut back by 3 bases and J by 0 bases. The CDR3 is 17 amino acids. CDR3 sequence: CASSMGQFLSGANVLTF. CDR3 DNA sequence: TGTGCCAGTAGTATGGGACAGTTTCTCTCTGGGGCCAACGTCCTGACTTTC.

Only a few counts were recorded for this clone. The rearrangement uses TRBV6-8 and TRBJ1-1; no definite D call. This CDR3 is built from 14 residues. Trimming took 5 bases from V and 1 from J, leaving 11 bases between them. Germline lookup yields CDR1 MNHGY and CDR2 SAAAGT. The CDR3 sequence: CASSAWQANTEAFF. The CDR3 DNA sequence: TGTGCCAGCAGTGCCTGGCAGGCGAACACTGAAGCTTTCTTT.

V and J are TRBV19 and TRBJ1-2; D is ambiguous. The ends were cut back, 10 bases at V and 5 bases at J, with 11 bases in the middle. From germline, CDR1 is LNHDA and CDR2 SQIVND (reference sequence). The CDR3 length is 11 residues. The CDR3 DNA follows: TGTGCCACCCAGGTTTCGTATGGCTACACCTTC. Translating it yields CATQVSYGYTF.

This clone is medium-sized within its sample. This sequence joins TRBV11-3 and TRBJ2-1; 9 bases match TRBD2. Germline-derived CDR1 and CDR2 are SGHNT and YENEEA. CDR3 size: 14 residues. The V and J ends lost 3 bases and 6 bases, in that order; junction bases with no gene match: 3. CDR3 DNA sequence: TGTGCCAGCAGCTTGGGCGGGGGGGTCAATGAGCAGTTCTTC. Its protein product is CASSLGGGVNEQFF.

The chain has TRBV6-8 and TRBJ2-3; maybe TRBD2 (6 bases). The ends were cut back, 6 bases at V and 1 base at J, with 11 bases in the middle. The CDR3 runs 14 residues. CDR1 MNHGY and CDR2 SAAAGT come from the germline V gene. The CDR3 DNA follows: TGTGCCAGCAGCGGCATAGCGGGCACAGATACGCAGTATTTT. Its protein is CASSGIAGTDTQYF.

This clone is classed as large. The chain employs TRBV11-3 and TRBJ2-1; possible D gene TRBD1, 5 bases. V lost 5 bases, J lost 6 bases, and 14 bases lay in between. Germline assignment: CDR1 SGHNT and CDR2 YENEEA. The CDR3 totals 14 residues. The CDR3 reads CASSPAIGVNEQFF. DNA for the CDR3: TGTGCCAGCAGCCCGGCCATAGGGGTCAATGAGCAGTTCTTC. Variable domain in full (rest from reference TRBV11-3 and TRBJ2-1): EAGVVQSPRYKIIEKKQPVAFWCNPISGHNTLYWYLQNLGQGPELLIRYENEEAVDDSQLPKDRFSAERLKGVDSTLKIQPAELGDSAVYLCASSPAIGVNEQFFGPGTRLTVL.

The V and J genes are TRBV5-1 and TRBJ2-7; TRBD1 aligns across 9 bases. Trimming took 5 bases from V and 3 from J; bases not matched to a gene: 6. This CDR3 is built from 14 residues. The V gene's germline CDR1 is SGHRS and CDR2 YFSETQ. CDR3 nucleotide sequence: TGCGCCAGCAGGGGACAGGGTTCCCACTACGAGCAGTACTTC. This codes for CASRGQGSHYEQYF.

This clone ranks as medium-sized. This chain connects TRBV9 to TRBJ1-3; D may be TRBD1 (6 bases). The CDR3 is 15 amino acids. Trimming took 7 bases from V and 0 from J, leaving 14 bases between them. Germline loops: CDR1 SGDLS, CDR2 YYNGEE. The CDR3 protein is CASQTGILSGNTIYF. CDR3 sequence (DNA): TGTGCCAGCCAAACAGGGATCCTCTCTGGAAACACCATATATTTT. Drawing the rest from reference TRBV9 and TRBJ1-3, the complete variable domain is DSGVTQTPKHLITATGQRVTLRCSPRSGDLSVYWYQQSLDQGLQFLIQYYNGEERAKGNILERFSAQQFPDLHSELNLSSLELGDSALYFCASQTGILSGNTIYFGEGSWLTVV.

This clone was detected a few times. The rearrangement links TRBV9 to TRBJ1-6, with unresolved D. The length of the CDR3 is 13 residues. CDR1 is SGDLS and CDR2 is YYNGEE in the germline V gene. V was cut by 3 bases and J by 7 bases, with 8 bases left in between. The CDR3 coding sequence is TGTGCCAGCAGCGCCTCGGGCAATTCACCCCTCCACTTT. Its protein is CASSASGNSPLHF.

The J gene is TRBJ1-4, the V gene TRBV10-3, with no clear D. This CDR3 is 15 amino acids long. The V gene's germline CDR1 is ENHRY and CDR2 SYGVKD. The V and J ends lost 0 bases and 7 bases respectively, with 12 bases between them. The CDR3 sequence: CAISESPTKPEKLFF. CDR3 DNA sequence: TGTGCCATCAGTGAGTCGCCGACAAAGCCTGAAAAACTGTTTTTT.

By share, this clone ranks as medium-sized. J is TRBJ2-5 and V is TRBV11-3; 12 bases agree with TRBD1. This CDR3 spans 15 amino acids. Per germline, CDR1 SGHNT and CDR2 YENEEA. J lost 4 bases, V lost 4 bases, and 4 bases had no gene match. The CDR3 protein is CASSWDRGRVETQYF. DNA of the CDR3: TGTGCCAGCAGCTGGGACAGGGGGCGCGTAGAGACCCAGTACTTC.

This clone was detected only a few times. The chain's CDR3 is CASSPRQGLRGANVLTF. The CDR3 DNA follows: TGTGCCAGTAGTCCTCGACAGGGGTTAAGAGGGGCCAACGTCCTGACTTTC. The gene calls are TRBV19 and TRBJ2-6; 8 bases are a match to TRBD1. V dropped 5 bases and J dropped 4; count of bases not matched to a gene: 10. The CDR3 length is 17 residues. Germline assignment: CDR1 LNHDA and CDR2 SQIVND (reference sequence).

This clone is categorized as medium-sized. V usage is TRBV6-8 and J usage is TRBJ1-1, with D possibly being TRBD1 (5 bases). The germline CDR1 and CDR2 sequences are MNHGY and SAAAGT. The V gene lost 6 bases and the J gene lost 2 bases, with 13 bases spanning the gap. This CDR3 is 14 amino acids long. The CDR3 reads CASRTGAYNTEAFF. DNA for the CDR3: TGTGCCAGCAGGACCGGGGCATACAACACTGAAGCTTTCTTT.

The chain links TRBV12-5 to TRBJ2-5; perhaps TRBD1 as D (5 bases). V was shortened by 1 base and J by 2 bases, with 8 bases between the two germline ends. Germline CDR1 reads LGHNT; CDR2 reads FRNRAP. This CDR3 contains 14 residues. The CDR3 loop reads CASGLGGRQETQYF. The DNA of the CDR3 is TGTGCTAGTGGTTTGGGGGGCAGACAAGAGACCCAGTACTTC.

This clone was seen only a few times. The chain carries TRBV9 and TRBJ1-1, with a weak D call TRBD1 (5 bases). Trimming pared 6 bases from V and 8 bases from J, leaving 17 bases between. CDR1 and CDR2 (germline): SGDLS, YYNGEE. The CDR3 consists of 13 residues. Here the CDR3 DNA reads TGTGCCAGCATGAGCCCCCAGGGATCAGAAGCTTTCTTT. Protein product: CASMSPQGSEAFF. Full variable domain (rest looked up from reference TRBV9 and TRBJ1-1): DSGVTQTPKHLITATGQRVTLRCSPRSGDLSVYWYQQSLDQGLQFLIQYYNGEERAKGNILERFSAQQFPDLHSELNLSSLELGDSALYFCASMSPQGSEAFFGQGTRLTVV.

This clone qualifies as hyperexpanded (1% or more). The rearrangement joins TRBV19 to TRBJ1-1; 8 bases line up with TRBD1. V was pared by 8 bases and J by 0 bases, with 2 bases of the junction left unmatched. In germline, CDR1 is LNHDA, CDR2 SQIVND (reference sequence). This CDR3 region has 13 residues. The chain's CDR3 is CASLQGVNTEAFF. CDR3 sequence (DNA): TGTGCCAGTCTACAGGGGGTGAACACTGAAGCTTTCTTT.

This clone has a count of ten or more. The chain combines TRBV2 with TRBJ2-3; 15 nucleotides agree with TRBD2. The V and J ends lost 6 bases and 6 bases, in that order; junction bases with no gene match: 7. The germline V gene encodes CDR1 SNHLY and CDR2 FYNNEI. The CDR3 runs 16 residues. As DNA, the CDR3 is TGTGCCAGCAGCCCCTCCGGGACTAGCGGGGGGGATACGCAGTATTTT. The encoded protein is CASSPSGTSGGDTQYF. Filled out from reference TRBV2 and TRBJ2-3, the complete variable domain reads EPEVTQTPSHQVTQMGQEVILRCVPISNHLYFYWYRQILGQKVEFLVSFYNNEISEKSEIFDDQFSVERPDGSNFTLKIRSTKLEDSAMYFCASSPSGTSGGDTQYFGPGTRLTVL.

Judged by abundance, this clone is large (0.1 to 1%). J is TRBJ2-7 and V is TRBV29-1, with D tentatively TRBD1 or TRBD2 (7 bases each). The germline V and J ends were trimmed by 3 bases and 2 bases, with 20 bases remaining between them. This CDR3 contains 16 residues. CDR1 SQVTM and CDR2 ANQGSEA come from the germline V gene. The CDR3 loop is CSVDAGEGATTYEQYF. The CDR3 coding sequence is TGCAGCGTTGACGCGGGAGAGGGGGCGACGACCTACGAGCAGTACTTC.

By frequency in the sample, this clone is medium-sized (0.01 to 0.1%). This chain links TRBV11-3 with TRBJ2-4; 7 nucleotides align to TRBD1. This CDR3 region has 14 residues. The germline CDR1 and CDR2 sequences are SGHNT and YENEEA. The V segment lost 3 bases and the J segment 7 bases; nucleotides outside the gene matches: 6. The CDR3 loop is CASSLVETGNIQYF. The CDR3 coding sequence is TGTGCCAGCAGCTTGGTAGAGACAGGGAACATTCAGTACTTC.

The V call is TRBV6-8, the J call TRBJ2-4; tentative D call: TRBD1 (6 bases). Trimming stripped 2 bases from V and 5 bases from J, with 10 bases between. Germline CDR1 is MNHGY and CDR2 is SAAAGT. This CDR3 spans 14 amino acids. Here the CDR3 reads CASSYLGAENIQYF. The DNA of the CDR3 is TGTGCCAGCAGTTACCTGGGGGCAGAAAACATTCAGTACTTC.

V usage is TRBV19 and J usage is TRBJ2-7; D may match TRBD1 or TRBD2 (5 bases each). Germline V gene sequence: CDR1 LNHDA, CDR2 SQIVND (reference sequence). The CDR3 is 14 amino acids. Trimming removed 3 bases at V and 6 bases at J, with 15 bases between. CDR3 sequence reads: CASSIQEGMGEQYF. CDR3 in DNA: TGTGCCAGTAGTATCCAAGAGGGGATGGGCGAGCAGTACTTC.